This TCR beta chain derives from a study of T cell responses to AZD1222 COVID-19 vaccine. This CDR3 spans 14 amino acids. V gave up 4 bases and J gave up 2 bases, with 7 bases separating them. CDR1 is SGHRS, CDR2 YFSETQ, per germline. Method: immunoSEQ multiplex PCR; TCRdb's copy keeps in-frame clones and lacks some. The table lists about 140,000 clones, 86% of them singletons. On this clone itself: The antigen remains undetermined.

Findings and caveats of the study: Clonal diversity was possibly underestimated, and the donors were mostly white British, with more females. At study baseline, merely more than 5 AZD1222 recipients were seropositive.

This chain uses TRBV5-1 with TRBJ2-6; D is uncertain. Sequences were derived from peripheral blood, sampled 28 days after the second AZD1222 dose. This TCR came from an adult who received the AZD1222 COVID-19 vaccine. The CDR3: CASSPSPGANVLTF. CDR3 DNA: TGCGCCAGCAGCCCCTCCCCTGGGGCCAACGTCCTGACTTTC. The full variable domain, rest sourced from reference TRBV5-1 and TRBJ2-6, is KAGVTQTPRYLIKTRGQQVTLSCSPISGHRSVSWYQQTPGQGLQFLFEYFSETQRNKGNFPGRFSGRQFSNSRSEMNVSTLELGDSALYLCASSPSPGANVLTFGAGSRLTVL.